This TCR beta chain was sequenced in a study of shared clonotypes between healthy human individuals. Across the study: Each donor's CD8 memory used one plate, CD8 naive two, each CD4 subset three. General study findings and limits: Memory subsets had estimated richness that was generally smaller than that of naive subsets.

Measured with immunoSEQ multiplex PCR; TCRdb has only the in-frame clones, and not every one. The sample carries approximately 740,000 clones, 85% to 95% recorded once. CD45RO-negative cells were positively selected for CCR7, leaving out terminally differentiated effector memory CD45RA+ cells. The length of the CDR3 is 11 residues. V lost 4 bases and J 13 bases, leaving 12 bases between the germline ends. In germline, CDR1 is SGHNT, CDR2 YYREEE (reference sequence). Remarks on this clone: Antigen: not known. The same CDR3 also results from other DNA sequences found in this sample.

The chain has TRBV5-4 and TRBJ2-1; D unclear. Sequencing used naive CD8+ T cells sorted from blood. This clonotype was sampled from a man between 25 and 39 years old in good health. CDR3 sequence: CASSLAVEQFF. CDR3 DNA: TGTGCCAGCAGCCTCGCAGTAGAACAGTTCTTC.